Reported below is one TCR beta chain. The tissue used was unsorted bulk material of about 19-33 mg. RNA and DNA were co-extracted from it with the AllPrep DNA/RNA mini kit. With around 500 ng total RNA as template and a constant-region primer, TCR beta cDNA was made. Employing slightly modified ARM-PCR, three nested multiplex PCR rounds were run, and these gave rise to the TCR beta libraries. The two initial PCR rounds, about 9 cycles each, used TRBV1-TRBV30 forward and C-beta reverse primers. TCRdb fed the multiplex PCR reads into MiXCR, producing one record per CDR3 protein. The sample yields about 96,000 distinct CDR3 sequences, 55% to 75% seen once. CDR1 and CDR2 (germline): DFQATT, SNEGSKA (reference sequence). The CDR3 is made up of 12 amino acids. This record comes from a study of tumor-infiltrating lymphocytes in primary liver carcinoma.

Material: tumor-adjacent normal liver tissue. This receptor was taken from a man between 35 and 55 years old with primary liver carcinoma and hepatitis B virus infection. J is TRBJ1-4 and V is TRBV20-1; 8 bases align to TRBD1. The CDR3 spells CSPGQGGEKLFF. The CDR3 coding sequence is TGCAGCCCCGGACAGGGCGGAGAAAAACTGTTTTTT.